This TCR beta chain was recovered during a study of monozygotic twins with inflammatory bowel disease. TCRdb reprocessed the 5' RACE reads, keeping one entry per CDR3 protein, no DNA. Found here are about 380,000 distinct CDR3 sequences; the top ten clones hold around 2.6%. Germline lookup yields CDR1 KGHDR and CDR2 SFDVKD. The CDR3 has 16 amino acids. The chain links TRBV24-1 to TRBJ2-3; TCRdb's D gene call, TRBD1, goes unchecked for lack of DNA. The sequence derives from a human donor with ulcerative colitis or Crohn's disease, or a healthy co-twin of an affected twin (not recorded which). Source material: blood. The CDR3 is CATSAAGGQGTDTQYF.